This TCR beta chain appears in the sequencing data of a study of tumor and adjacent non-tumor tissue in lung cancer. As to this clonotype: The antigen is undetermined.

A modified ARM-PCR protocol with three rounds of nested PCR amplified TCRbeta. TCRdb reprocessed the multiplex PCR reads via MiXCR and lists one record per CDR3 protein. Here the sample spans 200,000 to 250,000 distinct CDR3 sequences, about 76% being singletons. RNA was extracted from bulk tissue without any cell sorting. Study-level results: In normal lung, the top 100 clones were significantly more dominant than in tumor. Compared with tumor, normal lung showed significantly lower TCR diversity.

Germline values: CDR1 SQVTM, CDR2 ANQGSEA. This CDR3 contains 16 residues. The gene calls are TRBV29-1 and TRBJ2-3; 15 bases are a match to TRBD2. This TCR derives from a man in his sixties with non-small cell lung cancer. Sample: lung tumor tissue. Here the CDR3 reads CIAHGLAGGVSDTQYF. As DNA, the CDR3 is TGCATCGCCCACGGACTAGCGGGGGGGGTATCGGATACGCAGTATTTT.